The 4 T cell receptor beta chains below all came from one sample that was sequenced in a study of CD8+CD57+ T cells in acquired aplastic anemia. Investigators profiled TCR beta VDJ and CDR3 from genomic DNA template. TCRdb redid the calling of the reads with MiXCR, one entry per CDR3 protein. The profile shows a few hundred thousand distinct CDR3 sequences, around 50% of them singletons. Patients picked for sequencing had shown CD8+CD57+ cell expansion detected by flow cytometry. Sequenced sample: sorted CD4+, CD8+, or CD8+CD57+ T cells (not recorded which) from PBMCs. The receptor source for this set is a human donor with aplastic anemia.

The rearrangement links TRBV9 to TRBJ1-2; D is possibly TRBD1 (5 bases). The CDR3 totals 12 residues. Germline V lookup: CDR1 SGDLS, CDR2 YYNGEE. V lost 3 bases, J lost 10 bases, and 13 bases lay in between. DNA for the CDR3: TGTGCCAGCAGCGCCTTCAGGGATCCCTACACCTTC. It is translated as CASSAFRDPYTF.

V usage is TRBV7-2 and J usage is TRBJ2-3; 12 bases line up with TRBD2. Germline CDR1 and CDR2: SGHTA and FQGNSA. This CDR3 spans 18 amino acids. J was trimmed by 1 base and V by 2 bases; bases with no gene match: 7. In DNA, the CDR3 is TGTGCCAGCAGCTTATTCGCGACTAGCGGGGGTCGCACAGATACGCAGTATTTT. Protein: CASSLFATSGGRTDTQYF.

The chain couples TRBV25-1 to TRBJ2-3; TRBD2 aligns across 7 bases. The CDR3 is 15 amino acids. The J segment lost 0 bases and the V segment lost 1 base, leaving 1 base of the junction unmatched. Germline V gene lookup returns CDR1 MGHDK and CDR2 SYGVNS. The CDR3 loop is CASSELGGSTDTQYF. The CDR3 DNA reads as TGTGCCAGCAGTGAATTGGGGGGGAGCACAGATACGCAGTATTTT.

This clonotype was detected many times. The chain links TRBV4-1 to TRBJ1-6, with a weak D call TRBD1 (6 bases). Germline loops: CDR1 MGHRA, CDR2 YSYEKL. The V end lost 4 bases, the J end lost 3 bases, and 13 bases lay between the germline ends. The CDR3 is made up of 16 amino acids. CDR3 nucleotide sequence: TGCGCCAGCAGCCGACAGGACATCTTCTATAATTCACCCCTCCACTTT. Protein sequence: CASSRQDIFYNSPLHF.